This TCR beta chain was profiled in a study of siplizumab effects on memory and regulatory T cells. Broader study findings: Memory cells seemed less diverse than naive T cells, which also seemed major contributors to the alloresponse.

Germline CDR1 and CDR2: SNHLY and FYNNEI. The CDR3 contains 15 residues. V was pared by 7 bases and J by 0 bases, with 13 bases between. Using immunoSEQ multiplex PCR, the repertoire was profiled, and TCRdb retains in-frame clones only, with some absent. Altogether 100,000 or so clones are present, 93% being singletons, with the ten largest covering over 0.15%. Details on this clone: Antigen specificity is unknown.

Sequenced input: non-Treg CD4+ T cells sorted from blood. The chain couples TRBV2 to TRBJ2-4, with a possible D match to TRBD2 (6 bases). This receptor was taken from a human donor in good health. The CDR3 protein is CASILSGLAKNIQYF. The CDR3 DNA reads TGTGCCAGCATCCTTAGCGGTCTAGCCAAAAACATTCAGTACTTC.